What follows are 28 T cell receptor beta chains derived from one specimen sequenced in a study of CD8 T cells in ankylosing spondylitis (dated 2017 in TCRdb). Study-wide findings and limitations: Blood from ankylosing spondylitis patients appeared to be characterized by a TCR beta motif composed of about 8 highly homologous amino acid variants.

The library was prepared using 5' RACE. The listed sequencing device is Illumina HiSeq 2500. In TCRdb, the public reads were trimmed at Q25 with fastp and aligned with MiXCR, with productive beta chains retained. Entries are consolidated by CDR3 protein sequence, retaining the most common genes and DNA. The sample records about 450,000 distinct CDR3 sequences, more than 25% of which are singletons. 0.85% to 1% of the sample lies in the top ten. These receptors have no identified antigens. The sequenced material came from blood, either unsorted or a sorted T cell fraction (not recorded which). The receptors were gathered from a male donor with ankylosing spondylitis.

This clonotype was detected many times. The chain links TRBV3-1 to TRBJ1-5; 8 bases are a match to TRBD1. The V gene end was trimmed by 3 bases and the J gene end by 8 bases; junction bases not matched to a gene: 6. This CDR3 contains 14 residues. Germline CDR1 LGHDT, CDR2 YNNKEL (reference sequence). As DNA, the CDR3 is TGTGCCAGCAGCCACGGACAGGGTTATGAGCCCCAGCATTTT. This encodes CASSHGQGYEPQHF.

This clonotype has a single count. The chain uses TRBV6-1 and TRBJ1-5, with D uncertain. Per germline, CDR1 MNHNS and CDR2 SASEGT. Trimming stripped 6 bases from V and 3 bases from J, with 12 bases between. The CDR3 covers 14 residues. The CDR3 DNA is TGTGCCAGCAGCTTGGGGTCTATCAATCAGCCCCAGCATTTT. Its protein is CASSLGSINQPQHF.

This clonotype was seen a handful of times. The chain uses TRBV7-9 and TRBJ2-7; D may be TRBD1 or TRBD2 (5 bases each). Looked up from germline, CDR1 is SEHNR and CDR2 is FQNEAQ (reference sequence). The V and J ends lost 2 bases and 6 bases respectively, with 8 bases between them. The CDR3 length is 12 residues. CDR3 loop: CASSLRDGEQYF. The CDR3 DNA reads TGTGCCAGCAGCTTACGGGACGGCGAGCAGTACTTC.

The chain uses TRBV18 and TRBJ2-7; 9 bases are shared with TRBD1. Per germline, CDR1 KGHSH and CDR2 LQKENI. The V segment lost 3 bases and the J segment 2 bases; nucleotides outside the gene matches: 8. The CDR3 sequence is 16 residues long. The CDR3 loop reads CASSPASGQGTYEQYF. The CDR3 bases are TGTGCCAGCTCACCGGCTAGCGGACAGGGGACCTACGAGCAGTACTTC. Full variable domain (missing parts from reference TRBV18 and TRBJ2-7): NAGVMQNPRHLVRRRGQEARLRCSPMKGHSHVYWYRQLPEEGLKFMVYLQKENIIDESGMPKERFSAEFPKEGPSILRIQQVVRGDSAAYFCASSPASGQGTYEQYFGPGTRLTVT.

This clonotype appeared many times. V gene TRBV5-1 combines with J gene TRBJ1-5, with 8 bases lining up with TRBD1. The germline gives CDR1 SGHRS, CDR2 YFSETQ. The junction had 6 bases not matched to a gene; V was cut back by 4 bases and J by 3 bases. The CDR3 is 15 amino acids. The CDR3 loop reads CASSATGGDNQPQHF. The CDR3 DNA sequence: TGCGCCAGCAGCGCAACAGGGGGTGACAATCAGCCCCAGCATTTT. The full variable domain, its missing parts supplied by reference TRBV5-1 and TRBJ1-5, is KAGVTQTPRYLIKTRGQQVTLSCSPISGHRSVSWYQQTPGQGLQFLFEYFSETQRNKGNFPGRFSGRQFSNSRSEMNVSTLELGDSALYLCASSATGGDNQPQHFGDGTRLSIL.

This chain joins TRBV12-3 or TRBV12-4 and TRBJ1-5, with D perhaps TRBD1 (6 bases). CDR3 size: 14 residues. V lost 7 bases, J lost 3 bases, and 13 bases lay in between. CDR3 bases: TGTGCCAGCACCACTCTGGGGGCCAATCAGCCCCAGCATTTT. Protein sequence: CASTTLGANQPQHF.

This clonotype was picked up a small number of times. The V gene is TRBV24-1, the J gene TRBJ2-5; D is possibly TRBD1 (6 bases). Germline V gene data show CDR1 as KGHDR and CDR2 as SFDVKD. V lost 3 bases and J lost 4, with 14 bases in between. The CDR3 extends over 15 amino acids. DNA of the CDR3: TGTGCCACCAGTGATAGCAGGGGTGTTGGAGAGACCCAGTACTTC. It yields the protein CATSDSRGVGETQYF.

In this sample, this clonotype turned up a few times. DNA for the CDR3: TGTGCCAGCAGCTTAGACCGAGGGGGGCAGTTCTTC. Encoded protein: CASSLDRGGQFF. This chain links TRBV7-9 with TRBJ2-1; tentatively, D is TRBD1 (6 bases). Trimming shortened V by 1 base and J by 12 bases, and 10 bases separated the two germline ends. CDR3 size: 12 residues. Germline CDR1 is SEHNR and CDR2 is FQNEAQ (reference sequence). Using reference TRBV7-9 and TRBJ2-1 for the parts outside the CDR3, the full variable domain is DTGVSQNPRHKITKRGQNVTFRCDPISEHNRLYWYRQTLGQGPEFLTYFQNEAQLEKSRLLSDRFSAERPKGSFSTLEIQRTEQGDSAMYLCASSLDRGGQFFGPGTRLTVL.

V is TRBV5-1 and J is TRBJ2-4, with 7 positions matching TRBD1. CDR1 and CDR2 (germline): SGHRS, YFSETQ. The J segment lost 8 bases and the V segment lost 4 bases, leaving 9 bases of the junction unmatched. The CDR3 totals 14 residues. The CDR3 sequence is CASSDRQGGDIQYF. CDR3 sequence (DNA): TGCGCCAGCAGCGATCGACAGGGTGGAGACATTCAGTACTTC.

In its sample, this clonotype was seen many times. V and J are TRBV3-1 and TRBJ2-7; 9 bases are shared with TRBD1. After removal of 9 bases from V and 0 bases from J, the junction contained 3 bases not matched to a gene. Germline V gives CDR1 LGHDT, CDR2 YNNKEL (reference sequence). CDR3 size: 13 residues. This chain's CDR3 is CASGDRVSYEQYF. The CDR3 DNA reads TGTGCCAGTGGGGACAGGGTCTCCTACGAGCAGTACTTC.

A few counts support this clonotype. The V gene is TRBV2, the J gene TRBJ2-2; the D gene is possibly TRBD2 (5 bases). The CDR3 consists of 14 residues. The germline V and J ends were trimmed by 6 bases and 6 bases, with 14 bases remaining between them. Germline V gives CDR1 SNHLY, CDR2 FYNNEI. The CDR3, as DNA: TGTGCCAGCAGGGCTACTACAGCGGCCGGGGAGCTGTTTTTT. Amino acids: CASRATTAAGELFF.

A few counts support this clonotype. In DNA form, the CDR3 reads TGTGCCAGCAGCTTAAGGGCTAGCGGCCGTTACAATGAGCAGTTCTTC. It translates to CASSLRASGRYNEQFF. This chain links TRBV7-8 with TRBJ2-1, with TRBD2 identical over 7 bases. From germline, CDR1 is SGHVS and CDR2 FQNEAQ. V was pared by 2 bases and J by 4 bases, with 8 bases of the junction left unmatched. The CDR3 runs 16 residues.

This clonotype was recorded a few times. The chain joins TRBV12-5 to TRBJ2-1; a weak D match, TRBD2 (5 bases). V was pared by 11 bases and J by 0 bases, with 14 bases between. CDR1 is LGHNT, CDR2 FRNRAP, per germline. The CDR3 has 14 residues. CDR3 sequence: CAAREESSYNEQFF. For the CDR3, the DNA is TGTGCTGCGAGGGAAGAAAGCTCCTACAATGAGCAGTTCTTC.

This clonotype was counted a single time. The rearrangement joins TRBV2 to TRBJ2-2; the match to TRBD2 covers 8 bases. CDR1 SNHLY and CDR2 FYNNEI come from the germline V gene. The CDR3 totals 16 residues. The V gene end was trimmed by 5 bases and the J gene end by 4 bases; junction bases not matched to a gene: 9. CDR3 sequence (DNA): TGTGCCAGCAGTAGCCCGACTAGCGCTGGCACCGGGGAGCTGTTTTTT. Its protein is CASSSPTSAGTGELFF.

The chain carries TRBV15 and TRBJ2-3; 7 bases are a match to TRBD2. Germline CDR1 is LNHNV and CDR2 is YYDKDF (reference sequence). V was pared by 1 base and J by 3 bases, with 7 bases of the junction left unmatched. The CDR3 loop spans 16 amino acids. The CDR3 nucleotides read TGTGCCACCAGCAGAGCGGGCGGGAGAACGACAGATACGCAGTATTTT. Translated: CATSRAGGRTTDTQYF.

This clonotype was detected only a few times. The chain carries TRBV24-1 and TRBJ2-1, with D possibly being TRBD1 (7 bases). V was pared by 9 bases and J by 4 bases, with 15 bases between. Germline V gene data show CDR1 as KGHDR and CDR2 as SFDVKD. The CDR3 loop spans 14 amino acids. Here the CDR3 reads CATGGDRYYNEQFF. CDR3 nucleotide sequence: TGTGCCACCGGCGGGGACAGATATTACAATGAGCAGTTCTTC.

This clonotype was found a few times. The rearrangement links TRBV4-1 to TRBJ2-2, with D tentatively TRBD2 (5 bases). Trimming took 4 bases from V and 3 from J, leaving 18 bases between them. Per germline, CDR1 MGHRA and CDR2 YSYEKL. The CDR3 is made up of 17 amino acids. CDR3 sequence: CASSPQRSSPDTGELFF. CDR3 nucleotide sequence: TGCGCCAGCAGCCCCCAGAGGTCTAGCCCCGACACCGGGGAGCTGTTTTTT.

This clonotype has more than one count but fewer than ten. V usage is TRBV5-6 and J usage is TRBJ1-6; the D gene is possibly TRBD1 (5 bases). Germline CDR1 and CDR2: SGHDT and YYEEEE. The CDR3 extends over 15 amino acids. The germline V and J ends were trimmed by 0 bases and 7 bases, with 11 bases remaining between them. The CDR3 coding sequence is TGTGCCAGCAGCTTGGTGGCAGGGAGGAATTCACCCCTCCACTTT. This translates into CASSLVAGRNSPLHF.

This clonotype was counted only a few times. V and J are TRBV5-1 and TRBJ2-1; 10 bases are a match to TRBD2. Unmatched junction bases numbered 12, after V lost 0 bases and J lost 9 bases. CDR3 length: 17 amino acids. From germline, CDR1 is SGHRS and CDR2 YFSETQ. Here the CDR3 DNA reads TGCGCCAGCAGCTTGGCCGGGGTAGCGGGAGGTCTTGGTGAGCAGTTCTTC. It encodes CASSLAGVAGGLGEQFF.

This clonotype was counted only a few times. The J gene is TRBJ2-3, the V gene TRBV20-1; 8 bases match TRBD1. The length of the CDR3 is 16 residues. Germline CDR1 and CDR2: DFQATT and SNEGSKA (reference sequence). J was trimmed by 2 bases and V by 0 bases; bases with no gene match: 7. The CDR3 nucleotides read TGCAGTGCTAGAGATGTGACAGGGGTGTACACAGATACGCAGTATTTT. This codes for CSARDVTGVYTDTQYF.

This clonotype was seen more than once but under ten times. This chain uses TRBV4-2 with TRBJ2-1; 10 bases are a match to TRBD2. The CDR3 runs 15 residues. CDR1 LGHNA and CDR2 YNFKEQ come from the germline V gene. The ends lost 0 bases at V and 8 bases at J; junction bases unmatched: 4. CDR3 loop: CASSQEPSGGDEQFF. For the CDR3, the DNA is TGTGCCAGCAGCCAAGAGCCTAGCGGGGGCGATGAGCAGTTCTTC.

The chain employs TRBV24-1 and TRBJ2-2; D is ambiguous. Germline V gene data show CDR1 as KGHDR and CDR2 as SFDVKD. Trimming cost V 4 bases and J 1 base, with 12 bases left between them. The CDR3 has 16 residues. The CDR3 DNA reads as TGTGCCACCAGTGAATCCGGACGGAAGAACACCGGGGAGCTGTTTTTT. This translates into CATSESGRKNTGELFF.

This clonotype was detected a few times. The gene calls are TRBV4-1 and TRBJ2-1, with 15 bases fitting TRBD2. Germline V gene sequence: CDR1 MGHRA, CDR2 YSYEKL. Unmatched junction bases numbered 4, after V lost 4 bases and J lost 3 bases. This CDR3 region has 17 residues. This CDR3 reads CASSPGLAGGYYNEQFF. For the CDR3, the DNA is TGCGCCAGCAGCCCGGGACTAGCGGGAGGATACTACAATGAGCAGTTCTTC.

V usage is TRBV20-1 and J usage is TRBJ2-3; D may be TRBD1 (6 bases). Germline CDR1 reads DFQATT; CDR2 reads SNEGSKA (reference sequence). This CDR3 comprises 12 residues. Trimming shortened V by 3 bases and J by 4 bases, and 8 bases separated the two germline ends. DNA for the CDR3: TGCAGTGCTAGTTACAGGGCAGATACGCAGTATTTT. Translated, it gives CSASYRADTQYF.

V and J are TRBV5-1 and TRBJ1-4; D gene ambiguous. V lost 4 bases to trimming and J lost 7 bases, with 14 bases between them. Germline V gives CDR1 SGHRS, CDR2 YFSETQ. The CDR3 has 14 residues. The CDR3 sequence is CASSQASRGEKLFF. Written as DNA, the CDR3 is TGCGCCAGCAGCCAGGCCTCGCGGGGTGAAAAACTGTTTTTT.

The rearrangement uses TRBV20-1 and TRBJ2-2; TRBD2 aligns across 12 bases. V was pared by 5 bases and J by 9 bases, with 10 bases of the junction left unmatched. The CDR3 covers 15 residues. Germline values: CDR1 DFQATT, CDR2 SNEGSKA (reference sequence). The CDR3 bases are TGCAGTGCTCCTAGACTAGCGGGAGCCCCTAGGGAGCTGTTTTTT. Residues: CSAPRLAGAPRELFF.

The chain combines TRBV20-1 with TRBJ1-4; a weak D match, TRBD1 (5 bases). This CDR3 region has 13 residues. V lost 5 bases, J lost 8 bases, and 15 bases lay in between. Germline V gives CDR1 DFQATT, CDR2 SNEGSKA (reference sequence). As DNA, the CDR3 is TGCAGTGCTTGGACCGGGGGAACAGAAAAACTGTTTTTT. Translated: CSAWTGGTEKLFF.

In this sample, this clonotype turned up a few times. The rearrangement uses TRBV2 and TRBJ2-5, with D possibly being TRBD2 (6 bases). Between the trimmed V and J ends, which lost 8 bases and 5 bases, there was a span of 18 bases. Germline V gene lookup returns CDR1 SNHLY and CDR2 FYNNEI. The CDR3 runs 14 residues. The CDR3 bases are TGTGCCAGCGGGCGGAGGGCCACGCAGGAGACCCAGTACTTC. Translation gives CASGRRATQETQYF.